This T cell receptor beta chain was profiled in a study of beta chain features in type 1 diabetes. As for the study in general: Age, gender and cell yields were alike across patients and healthy donors. Study findings and constraints: Type 1 diabetes patients showed fewer insertions and more deletions at VDJ junctions.

This clone was counted a few times. Antigen specificity is unknown. All of the isolated RNA was reverse transcribed, so expressed TCRB transcripts were sequenced. Sequenced by immunoSEQ multiplex PCR; TCRdb stores in-frame clones only, minus some. The repertoire holds 970,000 or so clones, with roughly a sixth as singletons. The origin of this receptor is a woman aged 18-29 years in good health. The source material was naive CD4+ T cells from blood.

CDR3 bases: TGTGCCAGCTCACGGGGACCTATCTACGAGCAGTACTTC. Amino acid sequence: CASSRGPIYEQYF. The chain employs TRBV18 and TRBJ2-7; D may match TRBD1 or TRBD2 (5 bases each). V lost 4 bases and J lost 3, with 10 bases in between. Germline lookup yields CDR1 KGHSH and CDR2 LQKENI. CDR3 size: 13 residues.